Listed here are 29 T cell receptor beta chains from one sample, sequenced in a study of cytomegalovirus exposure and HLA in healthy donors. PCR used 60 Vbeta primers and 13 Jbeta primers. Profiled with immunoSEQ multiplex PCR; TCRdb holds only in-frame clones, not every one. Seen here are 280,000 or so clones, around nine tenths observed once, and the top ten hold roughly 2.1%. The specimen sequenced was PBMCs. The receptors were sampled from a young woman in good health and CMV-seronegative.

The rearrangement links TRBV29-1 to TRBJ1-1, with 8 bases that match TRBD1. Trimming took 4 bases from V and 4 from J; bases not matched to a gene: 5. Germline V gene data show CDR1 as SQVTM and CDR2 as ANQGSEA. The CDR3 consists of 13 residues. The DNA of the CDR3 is TGCAGCGTTGGAAACGACAGGGGCACTGAAGCTTTCTTT. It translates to CSVGNDRGTEAFF.

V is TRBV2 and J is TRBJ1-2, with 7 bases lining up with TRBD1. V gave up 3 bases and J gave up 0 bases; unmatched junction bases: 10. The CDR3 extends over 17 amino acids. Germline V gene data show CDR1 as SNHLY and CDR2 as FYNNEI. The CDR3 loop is CASSEPGQTISNYGYTF. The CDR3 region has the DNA TGTGCCAGCAGTGAGCCGGGACAGACGATATCTAACTATGGCTACACCTTC.

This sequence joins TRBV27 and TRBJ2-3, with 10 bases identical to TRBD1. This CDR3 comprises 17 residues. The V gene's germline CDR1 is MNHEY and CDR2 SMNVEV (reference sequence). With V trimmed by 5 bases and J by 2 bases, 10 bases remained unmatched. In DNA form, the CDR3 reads TGTGCCAGCAGTCCCGGGACAGGGGCGCGGGTCACAGATACGCAGTATTTT. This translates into CASSPGTGARVTDTQYF.

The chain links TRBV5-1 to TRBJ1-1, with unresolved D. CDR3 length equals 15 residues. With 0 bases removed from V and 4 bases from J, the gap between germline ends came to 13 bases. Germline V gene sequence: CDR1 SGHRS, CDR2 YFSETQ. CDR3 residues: CASSLETAGSTEAFF. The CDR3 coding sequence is TGCGCCAGCAGCTTGGAGACTGCTGGGAGCACTGAAGCTTTCTTT.

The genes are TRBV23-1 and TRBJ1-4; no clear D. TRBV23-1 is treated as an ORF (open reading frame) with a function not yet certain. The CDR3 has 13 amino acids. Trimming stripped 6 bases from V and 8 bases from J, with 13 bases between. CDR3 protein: CASRPPRWEKLFF. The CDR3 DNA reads TGCGCCAGCAGACCTCCTCGGTGGGAAAAACTGTTTTTT.

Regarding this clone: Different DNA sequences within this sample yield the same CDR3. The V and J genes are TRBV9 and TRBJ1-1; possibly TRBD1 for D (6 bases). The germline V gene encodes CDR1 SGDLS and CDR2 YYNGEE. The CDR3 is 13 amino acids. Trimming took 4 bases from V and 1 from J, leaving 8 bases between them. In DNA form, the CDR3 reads TGTGCCAGCAGCCGAGGGGGGAACACTGAAGCTTTCTTT. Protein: CASSRGGNTEAFF.

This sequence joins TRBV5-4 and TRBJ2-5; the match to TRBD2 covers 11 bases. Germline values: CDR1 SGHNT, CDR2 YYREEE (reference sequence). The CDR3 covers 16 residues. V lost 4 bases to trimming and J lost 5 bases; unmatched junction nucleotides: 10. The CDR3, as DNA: TGTGCCAGCAGCATTAGCGGGGGGGCGGTTGGGGAGACCCAGTACTTC. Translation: CASSISGGAVGETQYF.

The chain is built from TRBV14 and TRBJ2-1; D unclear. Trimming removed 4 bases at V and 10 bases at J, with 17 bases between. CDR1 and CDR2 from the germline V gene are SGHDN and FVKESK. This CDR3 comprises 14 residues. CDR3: CASSPRLRYWEQFF. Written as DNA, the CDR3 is TGTGCCAGCAGCCCGCGACTGAGGTATTGGGAGCAGTTCTTC.

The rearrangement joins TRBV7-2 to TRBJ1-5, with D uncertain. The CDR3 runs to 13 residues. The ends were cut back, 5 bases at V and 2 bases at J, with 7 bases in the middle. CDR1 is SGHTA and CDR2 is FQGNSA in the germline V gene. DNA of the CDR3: TGTGCCAGCAGCCAAGCTCGCAATCAGCCCCAGCATTTT. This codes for CASSQARNQPQHF.

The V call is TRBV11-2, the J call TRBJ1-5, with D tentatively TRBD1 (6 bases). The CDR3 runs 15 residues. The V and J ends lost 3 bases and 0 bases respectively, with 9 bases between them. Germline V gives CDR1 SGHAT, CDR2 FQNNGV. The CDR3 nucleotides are TGTGCCAGCAGCTTCCAGGGGTATAGCAATCAGCCCCAGCATTTT. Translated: CASSFQGYSNQPQHF.

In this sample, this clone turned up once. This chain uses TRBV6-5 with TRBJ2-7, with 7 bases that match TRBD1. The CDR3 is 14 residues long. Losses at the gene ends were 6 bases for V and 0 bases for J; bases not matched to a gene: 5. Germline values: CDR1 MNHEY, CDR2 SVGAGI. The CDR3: CASSPGTDSYEQYF. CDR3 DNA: TGTGCCAGCAGCCCCGGGACAGACTCCTACGAGCAGTACTTC.

The CDR3 bases are TGCGCCAGCAGCTTGGGGGGGGACACCGGGGAGCTGTTTTTT. Encoded protein: CASSLGGDTGELFF. V is TRBV5-1 and J is TRBJ2-2; perhaps TRBD2 as D (6 bases). The CDR3 has 14 amino acids. V shed 0 bases and J shed 3 bases, with 6 bases lying between them. Germline CDR1 and CDR2: SGHRS and YFSETQ.

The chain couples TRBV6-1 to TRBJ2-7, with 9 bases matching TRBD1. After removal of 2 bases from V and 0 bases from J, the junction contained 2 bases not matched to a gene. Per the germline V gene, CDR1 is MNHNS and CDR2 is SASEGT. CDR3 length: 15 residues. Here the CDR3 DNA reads TGTGCCAGCAGTGAAAAGACAGGGGGCTCCTACGAGCAGTACTTC. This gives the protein CASSEKTGGSYEQYF.

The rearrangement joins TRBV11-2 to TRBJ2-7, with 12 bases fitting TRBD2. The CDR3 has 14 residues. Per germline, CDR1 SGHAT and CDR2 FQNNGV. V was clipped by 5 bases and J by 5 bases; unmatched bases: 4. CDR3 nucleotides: TGTGCCAGCAGCCCTAGCGGGGGGGCTGACGAGCAGTACTTC. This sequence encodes CASSPSGGADEQYF.

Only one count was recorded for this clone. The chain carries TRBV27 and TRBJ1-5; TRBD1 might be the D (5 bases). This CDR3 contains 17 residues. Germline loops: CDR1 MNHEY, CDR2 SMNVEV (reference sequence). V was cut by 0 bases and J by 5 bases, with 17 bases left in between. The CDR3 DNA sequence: TGTGCCAGCAGTTTATCGAGTACAGGCAACCTACATCAGCCCCAGCATTTT. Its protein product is CASSLSSTGNLHQPQHF.

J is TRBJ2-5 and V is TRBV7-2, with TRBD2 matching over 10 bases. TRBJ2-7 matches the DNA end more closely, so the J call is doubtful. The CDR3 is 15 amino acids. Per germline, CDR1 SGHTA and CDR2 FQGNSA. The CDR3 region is CASSFSSGGAYEQYF. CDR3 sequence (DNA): TGTGCCAGCAGCTTCTCAAGCGGGGGGGCCTACGAGCAGTACTTC.

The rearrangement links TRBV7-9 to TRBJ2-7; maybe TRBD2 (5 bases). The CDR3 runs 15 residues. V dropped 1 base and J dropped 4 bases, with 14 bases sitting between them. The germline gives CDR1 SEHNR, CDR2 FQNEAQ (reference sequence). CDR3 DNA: TGTGCCAGCAGCTTAGTTACTGAGGGAATTTACGAGCAGTACTTC. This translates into CASSLVTEGIYEQYF.

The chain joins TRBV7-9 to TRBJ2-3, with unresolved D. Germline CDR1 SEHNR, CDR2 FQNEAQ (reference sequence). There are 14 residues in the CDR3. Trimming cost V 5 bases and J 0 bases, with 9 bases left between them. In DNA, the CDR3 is TGTGCCAGCAGCCCTATCGCGAGCACAGATACGCAGTATTTT. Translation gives CASSPIASTDTQYF.

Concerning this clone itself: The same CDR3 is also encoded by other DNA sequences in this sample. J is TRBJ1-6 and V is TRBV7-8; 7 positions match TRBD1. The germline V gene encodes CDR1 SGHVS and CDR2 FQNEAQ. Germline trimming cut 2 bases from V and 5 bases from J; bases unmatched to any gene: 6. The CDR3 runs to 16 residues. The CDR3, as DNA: TGTGCCAGCAGCTTATCCCAGGGGGGAAATAATTCACCCCTCCACTTT. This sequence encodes CASSLSQGGNNSPLHF.

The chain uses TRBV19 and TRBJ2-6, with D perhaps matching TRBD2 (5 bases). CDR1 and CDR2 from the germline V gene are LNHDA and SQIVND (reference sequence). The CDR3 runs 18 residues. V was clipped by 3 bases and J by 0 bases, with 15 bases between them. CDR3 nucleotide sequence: TGTGCCAGTAGTATCAACAGCGGATCGAGCTCTGGGGCCAACGTCCTGACTTTC. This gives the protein CASSINSGSSSGANVLTF.

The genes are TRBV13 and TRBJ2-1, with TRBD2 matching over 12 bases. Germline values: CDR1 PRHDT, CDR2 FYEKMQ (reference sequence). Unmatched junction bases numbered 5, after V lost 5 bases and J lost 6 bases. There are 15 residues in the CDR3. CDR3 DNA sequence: TGTGCCAGCAGCCTAGCGGGGGGGATAGTCAATGAGCAGTTCTTC. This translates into CASSLAGGIVNEQFF.

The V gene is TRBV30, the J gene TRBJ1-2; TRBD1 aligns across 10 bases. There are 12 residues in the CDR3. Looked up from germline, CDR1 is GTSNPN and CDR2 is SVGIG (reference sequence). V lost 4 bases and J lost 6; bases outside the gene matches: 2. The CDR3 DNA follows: TGTGCCTGGAAGACAGGGGGCAATGGCTACACCTTC. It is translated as CAWKTGGNGYTF.

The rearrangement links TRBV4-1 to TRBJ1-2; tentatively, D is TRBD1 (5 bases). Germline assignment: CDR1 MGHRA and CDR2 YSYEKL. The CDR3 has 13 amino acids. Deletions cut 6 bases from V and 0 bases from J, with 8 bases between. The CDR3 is CASRQTANYGYTF. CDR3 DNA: TGCGCCAGCAGGCAGACAGCTAACTATGGCTACACCTTC.

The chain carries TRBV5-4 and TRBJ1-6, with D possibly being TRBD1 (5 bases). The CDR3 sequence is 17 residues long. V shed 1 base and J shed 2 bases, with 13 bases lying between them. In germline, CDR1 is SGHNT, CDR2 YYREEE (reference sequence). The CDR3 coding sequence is TGTGCCAGCAGCTTGAATCAGGGTTCAGCCTATAATTCACCCCTCCACTTT. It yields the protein CASSLNQGSAYNSPLHF. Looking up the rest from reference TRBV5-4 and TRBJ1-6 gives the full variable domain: ETGVTQSPTHLIKTRGQQVTLRCSSQSGHNTVSWYQQALGQGPQFIFQYYREEENGRGNFPPRFSGLQFPNYSSELNVNALELDDSALYLCASSLNQGSAYNSPLHFGNGTRLTVT.

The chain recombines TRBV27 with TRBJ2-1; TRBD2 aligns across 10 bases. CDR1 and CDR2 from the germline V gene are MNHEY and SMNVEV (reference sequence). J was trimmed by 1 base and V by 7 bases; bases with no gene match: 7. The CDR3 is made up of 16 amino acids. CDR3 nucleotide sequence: TGTGCCAGCACCGAAGCGGGGGGGCCTTCCTACAATGAGCAGTTCTTC. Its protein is CASTEAGGPSYNEQFF.

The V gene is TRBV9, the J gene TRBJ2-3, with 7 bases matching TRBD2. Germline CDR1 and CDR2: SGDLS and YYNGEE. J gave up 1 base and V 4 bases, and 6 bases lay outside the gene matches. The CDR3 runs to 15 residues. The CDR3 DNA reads TGTGCCAGCAGCACATCGGGGGGTCGCACAGATACGCAGTATTTT. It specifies CASSTSGGRTDTQYF.

In DNA form, the CDR3 reads TGTGCCAGCAGTGACCTAGCGGGGTCCCAAGAGACCCAGTACTTC. Its protein is CASSDLAGSQETQYF. The V call is TRBV25-1, the J call TRBJ2-5, with 9 bases that match TRBD2. The germline V gene has CDR1 MGHDK and CDR2 SYGVNS. CDR3 length equals 15 residues. V trimming: 3 bases; J trimming: 1 base; junction bases outside the gene matches: 3.

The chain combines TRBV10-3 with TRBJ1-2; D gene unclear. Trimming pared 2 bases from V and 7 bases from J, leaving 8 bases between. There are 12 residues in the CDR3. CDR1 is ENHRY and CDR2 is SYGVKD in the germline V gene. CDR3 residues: CAISEGGGGYTF. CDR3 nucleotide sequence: TGTGCCATCAGTGAGGGCGGAGGTGGCTACACCTTC.

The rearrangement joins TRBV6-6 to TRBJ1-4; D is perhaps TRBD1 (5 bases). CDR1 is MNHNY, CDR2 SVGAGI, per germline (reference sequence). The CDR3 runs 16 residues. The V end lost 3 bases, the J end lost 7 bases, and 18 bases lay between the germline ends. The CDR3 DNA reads TGTGCCAGCAGTTATCTCCCAGGCGGGGGTGGTGAAAAACTGTTTTTT. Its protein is CASSYLPGGGGEKLFF.